This T cell receptor beta chain was obtained from a study of blood T cell repertoires in COVID-19. About the research overall: PBMCs, B-cell-depleted T cells, or T cells were the source of the cDNA or gDNA that made up the material.

The V gene's germline CDR1 is SGHAT and CDR2 FQNNGV. CDR3 length: 14 residues. With 5 bases clipped from V and 12 bases from J, the junction kept 12 bases outside the gene matches. In the source study's methods: Estimation of nucleated cell counts was performed using reference gene primer amplification. TCRdb keeps only in-frame clones here, not all; method: immunoSEQ multiplex PCR. V and J calls and clone size follow that table, whereas D and trimming were derived from the DNA. The top ten clones hold 3.6% of a sample with approximately 260,000 clones, about 88% of them seen once. Sequenced: peripheral blood. This TCR came from a man between 18 and 35 years old with active or convalescent COVID-19. This chain uses TRBV11-2 with TRBJ1-1, with 10 bases aligning to TRBD1. The CDR3, as DNA: TGTGCCAGCAGCGTATCCGGGACAGGGGCGAGAACTTTCTTT. Translating it yields CASSVSGTGARTFF. The whole variable domain, filled in from reference TRBV11-2 and TRBJ1-1, reads EAGVAQSPRYKIIEKRQSVAFWCNPISGHATLYWYQQILGQGPKLLIQFQNNGVVDDSQLPKDRFSAERLKGVDSTLKIQPAKLEDSAVYLCASSVSGTGARTFFGQGTRLTVV.